Detailed here is one T cell receptor (beta chain). The sample originates from a study of blood T cell repertoires in COVID-19. CDR3 length: 16 amino acids. V lost 0 bases to trimming and J lost 3 bases, with 12 bases between them. Germline V gene sequence: CDR1 LGHDT, CDR2 YNNKEL (reference sequence). Using immunoSEQ multiplex PCR, the repertoire was profiled, and TCRdb retains in-frame clones only, with some absent. The sample records approximately 500,000 clones, 85% to 90% being singletons. The origin of this receptor is a man younger than 35 with COVID-19, enrolled during active disease. Sequencing was carried out using peripheral blood. The gene calls are TRBV3-1 (or the pseudogene TRBV3-2) and TRBJ2-1, with D possibly matching TRBD2 (6 bases). This CDR3 reads CASSQDLRDLYNEQFF. The CDR3 nucleotides are TGTGCCAGCAGCCAAGACTTGCGGGACCTCTACAATGAGCAGTTCTTC.